The rows below give T cell receptor beta chains drawn from one sample of a study of blood T cell repertoires in COVID-19. TCRdb keeps only in-frame clones here, not all; method: immunoSEQ multiplex PCR. This table has 180,000 or so clones, approximately 86% appearing once. Input material: peripheral blood. The source is a woman older than 75 in a cohort sampled during active or convalescent COVID-19. Both conserved end residues are part of each CDR3. Fields, in order: D gene, J gene, clone size, V gene, CDR3 protein, CDR3 DNA. D genes are given only for firm matches. Clone size appears in some rows only: once, few, many, or a class for an expanded clone.

NA,TRBJ2-1,NA,TRBV2,CASTEKMFSYNEQFF,TGTGCCAGCACCGAAAAGATGTTCAGTTACAATGAGCAGTTCTTC
NA,TRBJ1-1,NA,TRBV5-6,CASSLRPARQGAFF,TGTGCCAGCAGCTTGAGGCCAGCCCGACAAGGAGCTTTCTTT
TRBD1,TRBJ2-1,NA,TRBV27,CASSPGQGRGDEQFF,TGTGCCAGCAGTCCCGGACAGGGTCGCGGTGATGAGCAGTTCTTC
TRBD1,TRBJ2-6,NA,TRBV7-6,CASSLVGTGAHGANVLTF,TGTGCCAGCAGCTTAGTGGGGACAGGGGCTCATGGGGCCAACGTCCTGACTTTC
TRBD1,TRBJ1-5,NA,TRBV5-8,CASSLPPGQGGWSQPQHF,TGTGCCAGCAGCCTCCCGCCGGGACAGGGAGGATGGAGTCAGCCCCAGCATTTT
NA,TRBJ2-1,NA,TRBV21-1,CASRRGPGTSGYNEQFF,TGTGCCAGCAGACGAGGACCCGGGACTAGCGGGTACAATGAGCAGTTCTTC
TRBD1,TRBJ1-6,NA,TRBV5-6,CASSSAGGSNSPLHF,TGTGCCAGCAGCTCCGCAGGGGGTTCGAATTCACCCCTCCACTTT
NA,TRBJ1-4,NA,TRBV27,CASSSPGRAVSKLFF,TGTGCCAGCAGTTCCCCCGGGCGGGCGGTCTCAAAACTGTTTTTT
TRBD1,TRBJ2-7,NA,TRBV7-8,CASSSLTGTVALGSGYEQYF,TGTGCCAGCAGCTCCCTTACCGGGACAGTCGCATTGGGATCTGGCTACGAGCAGTACTTC
TRBD1,TRBJ1-5,NA,TRBV7-9,CASSLTGGRTGNQPQHF,TGTGCCAGCAGCTTAACAGGGGGGAGAACAGGCAATCAGCCCCAGCATTTT
NA,TRBJ1-4,NA,TRBV3-1/TRBV3-2,CASSQEAGRTEKLFF,TGTGCCAGCAGCCAAGAGGCTGGGAGGACCGAAAAACTGTTTTTT
NA,TRBJ1-6,NA,TRBV6-5,CASSYSGTGYSPLHF,TGTGCCAGCAGTTACTCAGGGACTGGGTATTCACCCCTCCACTTT
TRBD2,TRBJ2-3,NA,TRBV3-1/TRBV3-2,CASSTGGLDTQYF,TGTGCCAGCAGTACGGGGGGGTTGGATACGCAGTATTTT
NA,TRBJ1-2,NA,TRBV7-2,CASSPRRQGTNYGYTF,TGTGCCAGCAGCCCCCGCAGGCAGGGAACCAACTATGGCTACACCTTC
NA,TRBJ1-4,NA,TRBV12-3/TRBV12-4,CASSPTISPTFF,TGTGCCAGCAGCCCAACCATCTCACCAACTTTTTTT
NA,TRBJ2-1,NA,TRBV6-6,CASTPNLSVRQFF,TGTGCCAGCACCCCCAATCTTAGCGTCCGGCAGTTCTTC
NA,TRBJ1-3,once,TRBV19,CASSIVYRHFSGNTIYF,TGTGCCAGTAGTATCGTTTACCGACATTTCTCTGGAAACACCATATATTTT
NA,TRBJ2-2,NA,TRBV6-6,CASSHPPDSEWGNTGELFF,TGTGCCAGCAGTCACCCCCCGGACAGCGAGTGGGGAAATACCGGGGAGCTGTTTTTT
NA,TRBJ2-5,NA,TRBV7-6,CASSLSRGAETQYF,TGTGCCAGCAGCTTAAGCCGGGGTGCGGAGACCCAGTACTTC